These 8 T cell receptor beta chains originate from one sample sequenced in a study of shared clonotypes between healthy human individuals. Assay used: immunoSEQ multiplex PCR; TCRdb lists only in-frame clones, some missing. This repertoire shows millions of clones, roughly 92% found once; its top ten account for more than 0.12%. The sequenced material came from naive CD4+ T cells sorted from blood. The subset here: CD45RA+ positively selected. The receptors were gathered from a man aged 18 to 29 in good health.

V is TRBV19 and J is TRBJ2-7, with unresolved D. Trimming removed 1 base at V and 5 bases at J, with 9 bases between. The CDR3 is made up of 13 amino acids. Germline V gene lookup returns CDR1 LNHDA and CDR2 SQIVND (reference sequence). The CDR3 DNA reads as TGTGCCAGTAGTATAGTCGAGCAGAACGAGCAGTACTTC. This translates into CASSIVEQNEQYF.

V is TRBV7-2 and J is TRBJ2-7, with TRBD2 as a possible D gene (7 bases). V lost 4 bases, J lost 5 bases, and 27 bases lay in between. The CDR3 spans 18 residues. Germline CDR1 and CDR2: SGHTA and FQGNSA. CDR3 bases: TGTGCCAGCAGCTCCCTAGGAAGTGGGGGGGCGACGGGGAACGAGCAGTACTTC. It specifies CASSSLGSGGATGNEQYF.

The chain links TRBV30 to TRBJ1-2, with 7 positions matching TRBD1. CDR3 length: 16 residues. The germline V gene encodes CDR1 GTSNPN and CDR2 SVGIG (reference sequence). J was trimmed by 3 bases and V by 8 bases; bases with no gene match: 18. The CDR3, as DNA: TGTGCCCGCACGTCGTTCCGTGAGGGGGCGGACTATGGCTACACCTTC. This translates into CARTSFREGADYGYTF. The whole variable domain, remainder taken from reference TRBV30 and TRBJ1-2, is SQTIHQWPATLVQPVGSPLSLECTVEGTSNPNLYWYRQAAGRGLQLLFYSVGIGQISSEVPQNLSASRPQDRQFILSSKKLLLSDSGFYLCARTSFREGADYGYTFGSGTRLTVV.

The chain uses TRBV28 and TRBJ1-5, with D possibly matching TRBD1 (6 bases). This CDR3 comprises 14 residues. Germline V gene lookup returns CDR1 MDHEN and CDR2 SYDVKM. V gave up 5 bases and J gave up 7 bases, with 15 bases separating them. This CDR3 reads CASSNRQGLQPQHF. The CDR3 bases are TGTGCCAGCAGTAACCGGCAGGGGCTCCAGCCCCAGCATTTT.

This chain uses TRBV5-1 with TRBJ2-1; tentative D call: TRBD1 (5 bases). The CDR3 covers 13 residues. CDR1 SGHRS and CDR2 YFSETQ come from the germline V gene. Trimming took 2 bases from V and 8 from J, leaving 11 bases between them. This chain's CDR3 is CASSLEQGYEQFF. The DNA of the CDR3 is TGCGCCAGCAGCTTAGAGCAGGGTTATGAGCAGTTCTTC. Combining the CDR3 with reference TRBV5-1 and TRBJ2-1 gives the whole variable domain KAGVTQTPRYLIKTRGQQVTLSCSPISGHRSVSWYQQTPGQGLQFLFEYFSETQRNKGNFPGRFSGRQFSNSRSEMNVSTLELGDSALYLCASSLEQGYEQFFGPGTRLTVL.

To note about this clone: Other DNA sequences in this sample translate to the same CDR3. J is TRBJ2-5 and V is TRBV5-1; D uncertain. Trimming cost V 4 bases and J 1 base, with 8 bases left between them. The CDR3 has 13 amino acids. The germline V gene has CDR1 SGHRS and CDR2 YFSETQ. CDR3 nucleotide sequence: TGCGCCAGCAGCCCCCGGGCCCAAGAGACCCAGTACTTC. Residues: CASSPRAQETQYF.

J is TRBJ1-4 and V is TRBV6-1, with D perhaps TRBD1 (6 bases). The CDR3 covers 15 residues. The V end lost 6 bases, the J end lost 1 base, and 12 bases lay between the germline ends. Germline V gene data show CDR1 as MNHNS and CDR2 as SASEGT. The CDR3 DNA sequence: TGTGCCAGCAGGAACTCGGACAGAACTAATGAAAAACTGTTTTTT. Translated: CASRNSDRTNEKLFF.

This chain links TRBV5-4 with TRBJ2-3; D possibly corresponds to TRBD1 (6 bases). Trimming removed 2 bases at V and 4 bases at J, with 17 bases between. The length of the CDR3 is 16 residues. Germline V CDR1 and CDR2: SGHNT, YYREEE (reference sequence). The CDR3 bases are TGTGCCAGCAGCTTCGGCCGACGGCAGGGGCCAGATACGCAGTATTTT. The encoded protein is CASSFGRRQGPDTQYF.